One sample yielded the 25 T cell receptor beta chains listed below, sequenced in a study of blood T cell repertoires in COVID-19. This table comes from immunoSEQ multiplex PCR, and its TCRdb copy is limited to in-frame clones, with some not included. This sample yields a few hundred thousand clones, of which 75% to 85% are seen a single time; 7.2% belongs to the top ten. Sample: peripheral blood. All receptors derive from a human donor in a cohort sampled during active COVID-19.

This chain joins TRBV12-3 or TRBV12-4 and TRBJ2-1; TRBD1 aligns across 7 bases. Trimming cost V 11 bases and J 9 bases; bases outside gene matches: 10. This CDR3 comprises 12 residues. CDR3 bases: TGTGCCGTCTCGCACAGGGGCGGTGAGCAGTTCTTC. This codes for CAVSHRGGEQFF.

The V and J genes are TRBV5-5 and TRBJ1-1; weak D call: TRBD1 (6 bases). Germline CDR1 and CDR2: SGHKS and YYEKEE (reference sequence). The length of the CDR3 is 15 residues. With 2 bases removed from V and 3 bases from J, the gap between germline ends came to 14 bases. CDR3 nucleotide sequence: TGTGCCAGCAGCTTAATCCAGGGGAGTTACACTGAAGCTTTCTTT. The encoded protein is CASSLIQGSYTEAFF.

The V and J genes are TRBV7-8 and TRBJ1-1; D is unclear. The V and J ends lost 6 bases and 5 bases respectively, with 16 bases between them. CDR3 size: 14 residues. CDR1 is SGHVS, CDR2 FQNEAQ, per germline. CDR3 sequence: CASSSGRQGTEAFF. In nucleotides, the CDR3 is TGTGCCAGCAGTTCCGGGAGGCAAGGGACTGAAGCTTTCTTT.

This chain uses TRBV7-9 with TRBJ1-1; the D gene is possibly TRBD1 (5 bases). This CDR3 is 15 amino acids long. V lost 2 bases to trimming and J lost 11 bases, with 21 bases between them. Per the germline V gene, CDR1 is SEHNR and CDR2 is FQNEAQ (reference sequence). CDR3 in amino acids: CASSLSTGLLDKAFF. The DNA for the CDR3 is TGTGCCAGCAGCTTATCTACAGGTTTATTGGATAAGGCTTTCTTT. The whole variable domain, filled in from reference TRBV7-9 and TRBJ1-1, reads DTGVSQNPRHKITKRGQNVTFRCDPISEHNRLYWYRQTLGQGPEFLTYFQNEAQLEKSRLLSDRFSAERPKGSFSTLEIQRTEQGDSAMYLCASSLSTGLLDKAFFGQGTRLTVV.

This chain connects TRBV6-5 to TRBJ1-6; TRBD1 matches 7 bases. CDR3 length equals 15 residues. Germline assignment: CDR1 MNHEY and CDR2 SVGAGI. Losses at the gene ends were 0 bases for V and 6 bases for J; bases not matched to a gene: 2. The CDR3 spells CASSYSTGANSPLHF. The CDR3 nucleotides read TGTGCCAGCAGTTACTCCACAGGGGCTAATTCACCCCTCCACTTT.

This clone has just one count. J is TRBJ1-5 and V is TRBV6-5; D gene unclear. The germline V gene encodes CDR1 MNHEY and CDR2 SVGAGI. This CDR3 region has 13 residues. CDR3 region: CAANVGGNQPQHF. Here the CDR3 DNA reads TGTGCGGCAAACGTGGGAGGCAATCAGCCCCAGCATTTT.

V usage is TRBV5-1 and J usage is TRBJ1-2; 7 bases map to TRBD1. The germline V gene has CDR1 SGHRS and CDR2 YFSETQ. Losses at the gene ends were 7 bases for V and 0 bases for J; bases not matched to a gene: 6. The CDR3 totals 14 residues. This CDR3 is CASRRGGSNYGYTF. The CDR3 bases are TGCGCCAGCCGAAGAGGGGGCTCTAACTATGGCTACACCTTC.

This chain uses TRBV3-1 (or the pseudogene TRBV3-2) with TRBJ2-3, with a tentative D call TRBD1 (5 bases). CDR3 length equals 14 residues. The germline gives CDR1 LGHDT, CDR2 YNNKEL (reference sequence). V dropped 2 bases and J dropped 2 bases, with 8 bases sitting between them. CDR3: CASSQQGTTDTQYF. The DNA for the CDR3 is TGTGCCAGCAGCCAACAGGGTACCACAGATACGCAGTATTTT.

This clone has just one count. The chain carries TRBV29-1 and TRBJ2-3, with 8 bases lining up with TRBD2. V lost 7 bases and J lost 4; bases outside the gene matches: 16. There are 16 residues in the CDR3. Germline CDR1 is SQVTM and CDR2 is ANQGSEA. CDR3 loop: CSAGGGSGVQSDTQYF. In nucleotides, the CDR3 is TGCAGCGCGGGAGGGGGTAGCGGGGTACAGTCAGATACGCAGTATTTT.

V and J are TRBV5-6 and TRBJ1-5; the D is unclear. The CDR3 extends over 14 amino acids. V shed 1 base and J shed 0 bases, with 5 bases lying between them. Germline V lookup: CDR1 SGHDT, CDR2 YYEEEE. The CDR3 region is CASSLPGSNQPQHF. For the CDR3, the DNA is TGTGCCAGCAGCTTGCCCGGTAGCAATCAGCCCCAGCATTTT.

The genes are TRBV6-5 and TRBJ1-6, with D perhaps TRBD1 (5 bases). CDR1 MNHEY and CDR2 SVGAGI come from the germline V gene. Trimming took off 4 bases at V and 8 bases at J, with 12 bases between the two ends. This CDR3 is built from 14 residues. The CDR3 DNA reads TGTGCCAGCAGTTTTCGGCAGGGCCATTCACCCCTCCACTTT. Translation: CASSFRQGHSPLHF.

The CDR3 nucleotides read TGCGCCAGCAGCCCTTCACAGGGTCCCCCTCGCTACGAGCAGTACTTC. It specifies CASSPSQGPPRYEQYF. This sequence joins TRBV5-1 and TRBJ2-7; tentative D call: TRBD1 (6 bases). V lost 4 bases to trimming and J lost 3 bases, with 20 bases between them. This CDR3 region has 16 residues. Germline V gene sequence: CDR1 SGHRS, CDR2 YFSETQ.

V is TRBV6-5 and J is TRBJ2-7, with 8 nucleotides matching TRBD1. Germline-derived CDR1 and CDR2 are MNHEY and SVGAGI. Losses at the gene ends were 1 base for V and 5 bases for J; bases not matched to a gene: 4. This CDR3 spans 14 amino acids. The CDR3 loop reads CASSYLDRAHEQYF. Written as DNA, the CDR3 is TGTGCCAGCAGTTACTTGGACAGGGCTCACGAGCAGTACTTC.

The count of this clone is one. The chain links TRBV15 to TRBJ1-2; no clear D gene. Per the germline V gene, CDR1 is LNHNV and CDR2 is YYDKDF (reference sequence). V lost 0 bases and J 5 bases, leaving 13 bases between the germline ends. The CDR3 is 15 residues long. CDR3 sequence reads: CATSRDPLGVYGYTF. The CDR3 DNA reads TGTGCCACCAGCAGAGACCCTTTGGGAGTATATGGCTACACCTTC.

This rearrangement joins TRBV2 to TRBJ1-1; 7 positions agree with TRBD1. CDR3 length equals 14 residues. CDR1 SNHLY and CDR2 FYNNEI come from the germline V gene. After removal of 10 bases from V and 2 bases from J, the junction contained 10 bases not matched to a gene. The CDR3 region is CANLRGQSNTEAFF. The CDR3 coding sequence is TGTGCCAACTTGAGGGGACAGAGTAACACTGAAGCTTTCTTT.

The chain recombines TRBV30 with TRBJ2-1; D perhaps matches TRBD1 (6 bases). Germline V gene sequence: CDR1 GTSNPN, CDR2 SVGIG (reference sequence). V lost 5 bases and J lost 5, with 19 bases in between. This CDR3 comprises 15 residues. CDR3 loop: CAWWRSGTPNNEQFF. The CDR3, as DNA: TGTGCCTGGTGGCGGTCCGGGACACCGAACAATGAGCAGTTCTTC.

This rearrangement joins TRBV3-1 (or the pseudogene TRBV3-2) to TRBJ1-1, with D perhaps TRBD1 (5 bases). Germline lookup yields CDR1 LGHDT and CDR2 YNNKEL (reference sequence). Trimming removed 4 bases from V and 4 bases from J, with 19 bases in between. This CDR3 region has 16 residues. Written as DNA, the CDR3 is TGTGCCAGCAGCCTAAAACACTTGGGTAGGGGCACTGAAGCTTTCTTT. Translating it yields CASSLKHLGRGTEAFF.

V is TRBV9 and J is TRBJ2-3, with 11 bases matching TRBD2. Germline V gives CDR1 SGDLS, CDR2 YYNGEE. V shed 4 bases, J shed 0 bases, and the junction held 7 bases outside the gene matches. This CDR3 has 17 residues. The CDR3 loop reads CASSISGGAASTDTQYF. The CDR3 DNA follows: TGTGCCAGCAGCATTAGCGGGGGGGCCGCTAGCACAGATACGCAGTATTTT.

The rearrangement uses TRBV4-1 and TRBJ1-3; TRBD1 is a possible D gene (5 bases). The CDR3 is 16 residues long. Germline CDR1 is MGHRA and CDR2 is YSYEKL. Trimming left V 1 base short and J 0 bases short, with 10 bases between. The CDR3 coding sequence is TGCGCCAGCAGCCAAGTCCGGGGGATCTCTGGAAACACCATATATTTT. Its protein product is CASSQVRGISGNTIYF.

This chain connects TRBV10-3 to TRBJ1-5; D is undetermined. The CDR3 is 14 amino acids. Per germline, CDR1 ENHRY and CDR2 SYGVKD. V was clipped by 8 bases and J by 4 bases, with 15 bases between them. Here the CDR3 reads CAISREGENQPQHF. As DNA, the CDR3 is TGTGCCATCTCGAGGGAAGGAGAGAATCAGCCCCAGCATTTT.

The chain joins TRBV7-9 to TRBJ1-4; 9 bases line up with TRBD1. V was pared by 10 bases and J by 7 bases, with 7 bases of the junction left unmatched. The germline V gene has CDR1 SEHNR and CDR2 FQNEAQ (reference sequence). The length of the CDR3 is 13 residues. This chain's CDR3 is CATQQGAGEKLFF. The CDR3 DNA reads TGTGCCACCCAACAGGGGGCGGGTGAAAAACTGTTTTTT.

DNA for the CDR3: TGTGCCAGCAGTTTCTCTGGCAGAATCTATGGCTACACCTTC. Translation: CASSFSGRIYGYTF. This chain joins TRBV28 and TRBJ1-2; no reliable D call. V was pared by 3 bases and J by 4 bases, with 12 bases between. This CDR3 comprises 14 residues. Germline values: CDR1 MDHEN, CDR2 SYDVKM.

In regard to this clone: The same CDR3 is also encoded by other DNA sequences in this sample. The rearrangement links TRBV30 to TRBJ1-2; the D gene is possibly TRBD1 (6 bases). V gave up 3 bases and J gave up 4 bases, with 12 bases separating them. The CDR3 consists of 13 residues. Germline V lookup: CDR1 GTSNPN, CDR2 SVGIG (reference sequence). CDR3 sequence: CAWSPGQSYGYTF. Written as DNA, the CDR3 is TGTGCCTGGAGCCCCGGACAGAGCTATGGCTACACCTTC. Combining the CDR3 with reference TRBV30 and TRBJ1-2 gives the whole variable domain SQTIHQWPATLVQPVGSPLSLECTVEGTSNPNLYWYRQAAGRGLQLLFYSVGIGQISSEVPQNLSASRPQDRQFILSSKKLLLSDSGFYLCAWSPGQSYGYTFGSGTRLTVV.

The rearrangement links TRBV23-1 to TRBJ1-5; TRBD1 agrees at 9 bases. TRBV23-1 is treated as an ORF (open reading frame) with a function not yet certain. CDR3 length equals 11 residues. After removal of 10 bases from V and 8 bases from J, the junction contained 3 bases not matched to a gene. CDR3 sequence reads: CANRGHKPQHF. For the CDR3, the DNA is TGCGCCAACAGGGGGCACAAGCCCCAGCATTTT.

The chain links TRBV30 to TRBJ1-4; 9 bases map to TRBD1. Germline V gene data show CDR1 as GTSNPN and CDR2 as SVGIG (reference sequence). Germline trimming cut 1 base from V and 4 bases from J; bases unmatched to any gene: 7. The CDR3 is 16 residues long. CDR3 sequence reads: CAWSEGPTGGNEKLFF. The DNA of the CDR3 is TGTGCCTGGAGTGAGGGACCGACAGGGGGTAATGAAAAACTGTTTTTT. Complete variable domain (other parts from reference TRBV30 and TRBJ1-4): SQTIHQWPATLVQPVGSPLSLECTVEGTSNPNLYWYRQAAGRGLQLLFYSVGIGQISSEVPQNLSASRPQDRQFILSSKKLLLSDSGFYLCAWSEGPTGGNEKLFFGSGTQLSVL.